These 20 T cell receptor beta chains were sequenced from one sample in a study of beta chain features in type 1 diabetes. Study-wide points: Across all four CD4+ subsets, people with type 1 diabetes showed modestly shorter TCRB CDR3s.

These receptors have no known antigen. Expressed TCRB transcripts were sequenced because the entire RNA isolate underwent reverse transcription. Repertoires were generated with immunoSEQ multiplex PCR, while TCRdb's copy carries only in-frame clones and drops some. The profile shows about 260,000 clones, approximately 25% of them singletons. Sequencing was carried out using naive CD4+ T cells from blood. These receptors came from a woman aged 25 to 39 with type 1 diabetes.

The rearrangement uses TRBV5-4 and TRBJ1-1, with TRBD1 matching over 7 bases. V was pared by 4 bases and J by 3 bases, with 6 bases of the junction left unmatched. CDR1 is SGHNT and CDR2 is YYREEE in the germline V gene (reference sequence). The CDR3 sequence is 14 residues long. In nucleotides, the CDR3 is TGTGCCAGCAGCCCAGGGGGTAGGTACACTGAAGCTTTCTTT. This sequence encodes CASSPGGRYTEAFF. The entire variable domain, with the rest obtained from reference TRBV5-4 and TRBJ1-1, is as follows: ETGVTQSPTHLIKTRGQQVTLRCSSQSGHNTVSWYQQALGQGPQFIFQYYREEENGRGNFPPRFSGLQFPNYSSELNVNALELDDSALYLCASSPGGRYTEAFFGQGTRLTVV.

The chain has TRBV6-5 and TRBJ2-7, with D possibly TRBD1 on 6 matching bases. The CDR3 spans 14 residues. The germline V gene encodes CDR1 MNHEY and CDR2 SVGAGI. V lost 5 bases and J lost 3, with 14 bases in between. The CDR3 DNA reads TGTGCCAGCAGTCCCTACAGGGCGCTCTACGAGCAGTACTTC. Translating gives CASSPYRALYEQYF.

The gene calls are TRBV29-1 and TRBJ2-2; TRBD2 matches at 8 bases. The CDR3 sequence is 14 residues long. Unmatched junction bases numbered 9, after V lost 8 bases and J lost 4 bases. The germline CDR1 and CDR2 sequences are SQVTM and ANQGSEA. This chain's CDR3 is CSYSLADITGELFF. The CDR3 DNA is TGCAGCTACTCACTAGCGGACATCACCGGGGAGCTGTTTTTT.

This clone was detected only a few times. The V call is TRBV5-6, the J call TRBJ2-7; 8 bases line up with TRBD1. The CDR3 runs to 14 residues. Losses at the gene ends were 7 bases for V and 5 bases for J; bases not matched to a gene: 11. Germline assignment: CDR1 SGHDT and CDR2 YYEEEE. The CDR3 nucleotides read TGTGCCAGCGGGGCCCGGGACAGGTTCCACGAGCAGTACTTC. Protein sequence: CASGARDRFHEQYF.

This clone was detected only a few times. Other DNA sequences in the same sample also yield this CDR3. The V gene is TRBV4-1, the J gene TRBJ1-2; no clear D gene. The CDR3 loop spans 13 amino acids. Germline CDR1 is MGHRA and CDR2 is YSYEKL. V gave up 0 bases and J gave up 7 bases, with 9 bases separating them. The CDR3 loop reads CASSQDRSLGYTF. The DNA for the CDR3 is TGCGCCAGCAGCCAAGATCGTTCCCTTGGCTACACCTTC.

This clone was counted a few times. J is TRBJ2-5 and V is TRBV5-1, with 8 bases identical to TRBD1. In germline, CDR1 is SGHRS, CDR2 YFSETQ. This CDR3 is built from 15 residues. Unmatched junction bases numbered 5, after V lost 1 base and J lost 3 bases. This CDR3 reads CASSLQGTGEETQYF. In DNA form, the CDR3 reads TGCGCCAGCAGCTTGCAGGGGACAGGAGAAGAGACCCAGTACTTC.

V gene TRBV7-9 combines with J gene TRBJ2-3; TRBD2 is a possible D gene (5 bases). Germline loops: CDR1 SEHNR, CDR2 FQNEAQ (reference sequence). The CDR3 length is 15 residues. V was trimmed by 5 bases and J by 6 bases, leaving 18 bases between them. This CDR3 reads CASSNRAATSDTQYF. The CDR3 DNA reads as TGTGCCAGCAGCAACCGAGCGGCCACGAGTGATACGCAGTATTTT.

The V call is TRBV19, the J call TRBJ2-1, with a possible D match to TRBD1 (6 bases). V was cut by 5 bases and J by 4 bases, with 6 bases left in between. Germline V gene data show CDR1 as LNHDA and CDR2 as SQIVND (reference sequence). The CDR3 spans 12 residues. Here the CDR3 reads CASSQGYNEQFF. DNA for the CDR3: TGTGCCAGTAGTCAGGGGTACAATGAGCAGTTCTTC.

The chain recombines TRBV19 with TRBJ2-5; D is unclear. Trimming took 6 bases from V and 2 from J, leaving 4 bases between them. Germline V gene lookup returns CDR1 LNHDA and CDR2 SQIVND (reference sequence). The length of the CDR3 is 11 residues. Here the CDR3 reads CASRQQETQYF. CDR3 sequence (DNA): TGTGCCAGTAGACAGCAAGAGACCCAGTACTTC.

This clone showed up just a few times. This rearrangement joins TRBV29-1 to TRBJ2-7; 10 positions agree with TRBD2. With V trimmed by 1 base and J by 7 bases, 7 bases remained unmatched. This CDR3 is 14 amino acids long. The germline V gene encodes CDR1 SQVTM and CDR2 ANQGSEA. CDR3 sequence reads: CSVEVPGLAIEQYF. DNA of the CDR3: TGCAGCGTTGAAGTTCCGGGACTAGCGATTGAGCAGTACTTC.

In its sample, this clone was seen a few times. The J gene is TRBJ2-1, the V gene TRBV11-1; TRBD2 is a possible D gene (5 bases). The CDR3 has 14 amino acids. Between the trimmed V and J ends, which lost 5 bases and 6 bases, there was a span of 14 bases. Germline CDR1 reads SGHAT; CDR2 reads FQDESV (reference sequence). The CDR3 DNA sequence: TGTGCCAGCAGCGCCAGTTCCCGGGGCAATGAGCAGTTCTTC. This codes for CASSASSRGNEQFF.

The table lists this clone with a count of one. The chain uses TRBV6-6 and TRBJ2-1, with D unclear. This CDR3 contains 15 residues. V was pared by 0 bases and J by 0 bases, with 6 bases between. Germline CDR1 reads MNHNY; CDR2 reads SVGAGI (reference sequence). In DNA form, the CDR3 reads TGTGCCAGCAGTTACTCGAGTAGCTCCTACAATGAGCAGTTCTTC. Translated, it gives CASSYSSSSYNEQFF.

V usage is TRBV5-4 and J usage is TRBJ2-5; 9 bases fit TRBD2. The V gene end was trimmed by 4 bases and the J gene end by 4 bases; junction bases not matched to a gene: 8. Germline V gene lookup returns CDR1 SGHNT and CDR2 YYREEE (reference sequence). The CDR3 consists of 15 residues. The CDR3 is CASSVSRTSAETQYF. CDR3 coding DNA: TGTGCCAGCAGCGTATCCCGGACTAGCGCAGAGACCCAGTACTTC.

V is TRBV30 and J is TRBJ2-2; 8 nucleotides align to TRBD2. The CDR3 covers 17 residues. Germline V gene data show CDR1 as GTSNPN and CDR2 as SVGIG (reference sequence). Losses at the gene ends were 3 bases for V and 4 bases for J; bases not matched to a gene: 13. The CDR3 DNA reads TGTGCCTGGAGCAACGCAGCGGGAGTAGGGGGCACCGGGGAGCTGTTTTTT. This encodes CAWSNAAGVGGTGELFF.

The chain has TRBV9 and TRBJ2-3, with D possibly matching TRBD2 (5 bases). CDR3 size: 16 residues. The ends were cut back, 0 bases at V and 0 bases at J, with 11 bases in the middle. Looked up from germline, CDR1 is SGDLS and CDR2 is YYNGEE. The CDR3 loop reads CASSVVTAASTDTQYF. The DNA of the CDR3 is TGTGCCAGCAGCGTAGTAACAGCGGCTAGCACAGATACGCAGTATTTT.

The chain has TRBV18 and TRBJ2-6; possible D gene TRBD1, 6 bases. The CDR3 loop spans 15 amino acids. CDR1 and CDR2 (germline): KGHSH, LQKENI. V was cut by 3 bases and J by 3 bases, with 9 bases left in between. DNA for the CDR3: TGTGCCAGCTCACCTCAGGGGTATGGGGCCAACGTCCTGACTTTC. Encoded protein: CASSPQGYGANVLTF.

The chain employs TRBV18 and TRBJ1-5, with 8 bases lining up with TRBD1. Germline CDR1 reads KGHSH; CDR2 reads LQKENI. CDR3 length equals 13 residues. With V trimmed by 6 bases and J by 7 bases, 5 bases remained unmatched. The CDR3 region is CASSPGGEQPQHF. The CDR3, as DNA: TGTGCCAGCTCTCCAGGGGGCGAACAGCCCCAGCATTTT.

The V and J genes are TRBV27 and TRBJ2-7, with 11 bases that match TRBD1. The length of the CDR3 is 14 residues. V lost 7 bases, J lost 3 bases, and 5 bases stayed unmatched. The germline V gene encodes CDR1 MNHEY and CDR2 SMNVEV (reference sequence). The CDR3 bases are TGTGCCAGCATCCCGGGACAGGGGGACTACGAGCAGTACTTC. Amino acid sequence: CASIPGQGDYEQYF.

The table lists this clone with a few counts. This sequence joins TRBV18 and TRBJ2-3, with D perhaps TRBD2 (6 bases). The CDR3 is made up of 14 amino acids. Trimming took off 4 bases at V and 1 base at J, with 9 bases between the two ends. CDR1 is KGHSH and CDR2 is LQKENI in the germline V gene. CDR3 sequence (DNA): TGTGCCAGCTCACGGGACTCTGGCACAGATACGCAGTATTTT. Residues: CASSRDSGTDTQYF.

The chain couples TRBV7-3 to TRBJ2-1; D is unclear. V lost 2 bases and J 0 bases, leaving 8 bases between the germline ends. The germline CDR1 and CDR2 sequences are SGHTA and FQGTGA. The length of the CDR3 is 15 residues. CDR3 amino acids: CASSLDSGSYNEQFF. Here the CDR3 DNA reads TGTGCCAGCAGCTTAGACTCCGGCTCCTACAATGAGCAGTTCTTC. Complete variable domain (other parts from reference TRBV7-3 and TRBJ2-1): GAGVSQTPSNKVTEKGKYVELRCDPISGHTALYWYRQSLGQGPEFLIYFQGTGAADDSGLPNDRFFAVRPEGSVSTLKIQRTERGDSAVYLCASSLDSGSYNEQFFGPGTRLTVL.